The 29 T cell receptor beta chains given below trace back to one sample, sequenced in a study of OX40 agonist ivuxolimab in advanced cancers. Generated by immunoSEQ multiplex PCR, the TCRdb table keeps only in-frame clones and is missing some. The profile shows about 50,000 clones, approximately 83% of them singletons. The sequenced sample was CD4+ or CD8+ T cells sorted from blood, obtained in a trial of the OX40 agonist ivuxolimab. The receptor source for this set is an adult with an advanced solid tumor such as melanoma, head and neck, liver or kidney cancer.

The chain employs TRBV28 and TRBJ1-5; unclear D gene. The CDR3 consists of 14 residues. Between the trimmed V and J ends, which lost 4 bases and 6 bases, there was a span of 13 bases. Germline assignment: CDR1 MDHEN and CDR2 SYDVKM. The CDR3: CASSSTLPSQPQHF. The CDR3 region has the DNA TGTGCCAGCAGTTCAACTCTCCCCAGTCAGCCCCAGCATTTT.

J is TRBJ2-5 and V is TRBV7-9; 8 bases match TRBD2. J was trimmed by 2 bases and V by 3 bases; bases with no gene match: 5. Germline V gene sequence: CDR1 SEHNR, CDR2 FQNEAQ (reference sequence). CDR3 length equals 15 residues. The CDR3 DNA reads as TGTGCCAGCAGCTTGGGACTAGGAGCTCAAGAGACCCAGTACTTC. Translated: CASSLGLGAQETQYF.

DNA of the CDR3: TGTGCCACCAGCAGAGAAGCGGAGGTTGAAGCTTTCTTT. It specifies CATSREAEVEAFF. The chain recombines TRBV15 with TRBJ1-1; D not certain. CDR1 is LNHNV and CDR2 is YYDKDF in the germline V gene (reference sequence). Trimming stripped 0 bases from V and 7 bases from J, with 9 bases between. CDR3 length: 13 residues. Based on the CDR3 plus reference TRBV15 and TRBJ1-1, the full variable domain is DAMVIQNPRYQVTQFGKPVTLSCSQTLNHNVMYWYQQKSSQAPKLLFHYYDKDFNNEADTPDNFQSRRPNTSFCFLDIRSPGLGDTAMYLCATSREAEVEAFFGQGTRLTVV.

The chain recombines TRBV5-8 with TRBJ1-4; maybe TRBD1 (5 bases). Germline CDR1 SGHTS, CDR2 YDEGEE. The V gene lost 3 bases and the J gene lost 5 bases, with 17 bases spanning the gap. CDR3 length: 16 amino acids. The CDR3 loop reads CASSSGTGRTNEKLFF. The CDR3 nucleotides read TGTGCCAGCAGCTCGGGAACTGGGCGGACAAATGAAAAACTGTTTTTT.

This CDR3 reads CATSSLTVHSGNTIYF. CDR3 nucleotides: TGTGCCACCAGCTCTCTGACAGTGCACTCTGGAAACACCATATATTTT. The V and J genes are TRBV15 and TRBJ1-3, with a tentative D call TRBD1 (5 bases). This CDR3 comprises 16 residues. Germline V gives CDR1 LNHNV, CDR2 YYDKDF (reference sequence). V lost 5 bases, J lost 0 bases, and 14 bases lay in between.

J is TRBJ2-7 and V is TRBV27; D remains unclear. There are 17 residues in the CDR3. The ends were cut back, 6 bases at V and 1 base at J, with 22 bases in the middle. CDR1 is MNHEY and CDR2 is SMNVEV in the germline V gene (reference sequence). CDR3 in DNA: TGTGCCAGCAGCCCTCTGGGTGGTGGGCTTAGGTCCTACGAGCAGTACTTC. Its translation: CASSPLGGGLRSYEQYF.

This chain links TRBV5-1 with TRBJ2-2; unclear D gene. V shed 0 bases and J shed 7 bases, with 10 bases lying between them. The CDR3 has 14 residues. Germline lookup yields CDR1 SGHRS and CDR2 YFSETQ. CDR3 nucleotide sequence: TGCGCCAGCAGCTTGGGACGGAGAAACGGGGAGCTGTTTTTT. Translation gives CASSLGRRNGELFF. Supplemented by reference TRBV5-1 and TRBJ2-2, the full variable domain reads KAGVTQTPRYLIKTRGQQVTLSCSPISGHRSVSWYQQTPGQGLQFLFEYFSETQRNKGNFPGRFSGRQFSNSRSEMNVSTLELGDSALYLCASSLGRRNGELFFGEGSRLTVL.

A single count supports this clone. The chain combines TRBV7-2 with TRBJ2-7, with D unclear. Germline lookup yields CDR1 SGHTA and CDR2 FQGNSA. This CDR3 spans 12 amino acids. V lost 1 base and J lost 6, with 7 bases in between. The DNA of the CDR3 is TGTGCCAGCAGCTTAGGACCGCGCGAGCAGTACTTC. It yields the protein CASSLGPREQYF.

A note on this clone: The sample holds other DNA sequences that translate to the same CDR3. This chain connects TRBV28 to TRBJ2-3, with D unclear. Germline lookup yields CDR1 MDHEN and CDR2 SYDVKM. V lost 4 bases to trimming and J lost 2 bases, with 13 bases between them. The length of the CDR3 is 15 residues. The chain's CDR3 is CASSSPPAHTDTQYF. The CDR3 DNA reads TGTGCCAGCAGTTCCCCCCCGGCACACACAGATACGCAGTATTTT.

The genes are TRBV9 and TRBJ2-3; D unclear. Trimming took off 4 bases at V and 0 bases at J, with 9 bases between the two ends. Germline values: CDR1 SGDLS, CDR2 YYNGEE. This CDR3 spans 14 amino acids. As DNA, the CDR3 is TGTGCCAGCAGCCCCTTAGGTAGCACAGATACGCAGTATTTT. Translating gives CASSPLGSTDTQYF.

V gene TRBV19 combines with J gene TRBJ2-7; 10 nucleotides align to TRBD1. The junction had 6 bases not matched to a gene; V was cut back by 6 bases and J by 4 bases. Germline loops: CDR1 LNHDA, CDR2 SQIVND (reference sequence). This CDR3 is 14 amino acids long. CDR3 protein: CASRLTGGGYEQYF. DNA for the CDR3: TGTGCCAGTAGATTGACAGGGGGCGGGTACGAGCAGTACTTC.

The gene calls are TRBV11-2 and TRBJ2-7, with D possibly matching TRBD1 (6 bases). With 5 bases removed from V and 2 bases from J, the gap between germline ends came to 16 bases. Germline V lookup: CDR1 SGHAT, CDR2 FQNNGV. There are 15 residues in the CDR3. The CDR3 nucleotides are TGTGCCAGCAGCCCCCGGTTGGGACACACCTACGAGCAGTACTTC. This translates into CASSPRLGHTYEQYF.

The V gene is TRBV18, the J gene TRBJ1-2, with 10 bases aligning to TRBD1. Per the germline V gene, CDR1 is KGHSH and CDR2 is LQKENI. J was trimmed by 1 base and V by 1 base; bases with no gene match: 3. There are 16 residues in the CDR3. The CDR3 DNA reads as TGTGCCAGCTCACCACTGGGGACAGGGGATAACTATGGCTACACCTTC. Amino acids: CASSPLGTGDNYGYTF.

This clone was seen once. This sequence joins TRBV19 and TRBJ2-5, with D perhaps TRBD2 (6 bases). The tail of the sequence fits TRBJ2-7 better, so the J call may be wrong. The CDR3 spans 15 residues. Germline CDR1 LNHDA, CDR2 SQIVND (reference sequence). The CDR3 spells CASSTQVGSSYEQYF. CDR3 DNA sequence: TGTGCCAGTAGTACCCAAGTCGGGAGCTCCTACGAGCAGTACTTC.

This chain uses TRBV7-9 with TRBJ2-5; possible D gene TRBD2, 6 bases. The CDR3 runs 13 residues. Germline CDR1 reads SEHNR; CDR2 reads FQNEAQ (reference sequence). Trimming took 0 bases from V and 10 from J, leaving 12 bases between them. The CDR3 coding sequence is TGTGCCAGCAGCTTAGCCGGGAGTGGTGTCCAGTACTTC. This translates into CASSLAGSGVQYF.

The chain is built from TRBV27 and TRBJ2-1, with 8 positions matching TRBD1. Germline values: CDR1 MNHEY, CDR2 SMNVEV (reference sequence). This CDR3 has 15 amino acids. With 0 bases clipped from V and 7 bases from J, the junction kept 5 bases outside the gene matches. DNA of the CDR3: TGTGCCAGCAGTTTATCGGGCAGGGGGCCTAATGAGCAGTTCTTC. This gives the protein CASSLSGRGPNEQFF.

The CDR3 loop is CASSLEQVPYEQYF. The DNA for the CDR3 is TGCGCCAGCAGCCTGGAACAGGTCCCGTACGAGCAGTACTTC. The chain has TRBV5-1 and TRBJ2-7; D perhaps matches TRBD1 (5 bases). The CDR3 has 14 amino acids. Germline V lookup: CDR1 SGHRS, CDR2 YFSETQ. With 4 bases removed from V and 4 bases from J, the gap between germline ends came to 15 bases.

This rearrangement joins TRBV6-1 to TRBJ1-3; D gene unclear. Germline CDR1 and CDR2: MNHNS and SASEGT. Trimming pared 5 bases from V and 5 bases from J, leaving 10 bases between. CDR3 length: 13 amino acids. Written as DNA, the CDR3 is TGTGCCAGCAGTTCAGCTGGCCGAAACACCATATATTTT. Amino acids: CASSSAGRNTIYF.

This clone was recorded once. V is TRBV27 and J is TRBJ2-3; 12 bases align to TRBD2. The CDR3 spans 16 residues. Trimming took 2 bases from V and 2 from J; bases not matched to a gene: 2. Germline V lookup: CDR1 MNHEY, CDR2 SMNVEV (reference sequence). CDR3 DNA sequence: TGTGCCAGCAGTTTACTAGCGGGAGGGACCACAGATACGCAGTATTTT. Its translation: CASSLLAGGTTDTQYF.

This clone showed up just a few times. V and J are TRBV29-1 and TRBJ2-7, with TRBD2 matching 11 bases. The CDR3 totals 12 residues. Germline V CDR1 and CDR2: SQVTM, ANQGSEA. With 6 bases clipped from V and 5 bases from J, the junction kept 3 bases outside the gene matches. The CDR3 region is CSVGLAGHEQYF. In nucleotides, the CDR3 is TGCAGCGTCGGACTAGCGGGTCACGAGCAGTACTTC.

The gene calls are TRBV18 and TRBJ1-1; D might be TRBD1 (5 bases). Germline-derived CDR1 and CDR2 are KGHSH and LQKENI. Trimming left V 1 base short and J 1 base short, with 10 bases between. CDR3 length: 15 residues. CDR3 DNA sequence: TGTGCCAGCTCACCACAATATACAGGGAACACTGAAGCTTTCTTT. It translates to CASSPQYTGNTEAFF.

The chain links TRBV7-9 to TRBJ2-7; D not certain. CDR3 length: 15 residues. V lost 1 base, J lost 2 bases, and 12 bases lay in between. Looked up from germline, CDR1 is SEHNR and CDR2 is FQNEAQ (reference sequence). CDR3 sequence (DNA): TGTGCCAGCAGCTTAGATGGTCTGCGGACCTACGAGCAGTACTTC. This sequence encodes CASSLDGLRTYEQYF.

The V and J genes are TRBV2 and TRBJ2-2; TRBD1 is a possible D gene (6 bases). V was cut by 5 bases and J by 4 bases, with 11 bases left in between. The CDR3 contains 14 residues. The germline gives CDR1 SNHLY, CDR2 FYNNEI. This CDR3 is CASSLTGFTGELFF. In DNA, the CDR3 is TGTGCCAGCAGTCTCACAGGGTTCACCGGGGAGCTGTTTTTT.

The rearrangement links TRBV5-4 to TRBJ2-2, with unresolved D. Germline loops: CDR1 SGHNT, CDR2 YYREEE (reference sequence). The germline V and J ends were trimmed by 2 bases and 3 bases, with 11 bases remaining between them. The CDR3 spans 15 residues. The CDR3 nucleotides are TGTGCCAGCAGCTTCCTGACGTCGGACACCGGGGAGCTGTTTTTT. It specifies CASSFLTSDTGELFF.

This clone was detected only once. J is TRBJ1-5 and V is TRBV29-1, with D unresolved. The CDR3 spans 12 residues. CDR1 and CDR2 (germline): SQVTM, ANQGSEA. The V gene lost 6 bases and the J gene lost 4 bases, with 10 bases spanning the gap. CDR3 DNA sequence: TGCAGCGTGTCCCGACCGAATCAGCCCCAGCATTTT. Translation gives CSVSRPNQPQHF.

This chain joins TRBV11-3 and TRBJ2-2; TRBD2 might be the D (6 bases). Trimming removed 2 bases from V and 7 bases from J, with 14 bases in between. The CDR3 contains 15 residues. CDR1 is SGHNT and CDR2 is YENEEA in the germline V gene. The CDR3 nucleotides read TGTGCCAGCAGCTTACGGGGGAGAGGTCTCGGGGAGCTGTTTTTT. This sequence encodes CASSLRGRGLGELFF.

The chain recombines TRBV10-1 with TRBJ2-1; 10 bases agree with TRBD2. V lost 0 bases to trimming and J lost 7 bases; unmatched junction nucleotides: 3. The CDR3 runs 15 residues. Germline V gene data show CDR1 as WNHNN and CDR2 as SYGVQD (reference sequence). CDR3 sequence: CASSESAGGQNEQFF. The CDR3 region has the DNA TGCGCCAGCAGTGAGTCAGCGGGAGGGCAAAATGAGCAGTTCTTC.

The chain recombines TRBV7-6 with TRBJ2-2; TRBD1 agrees at 12 bases. The junction had 14 bases not matched to a gene; V was cut back by 2 bases and J by 7 bases. The CDR3 sequence is 19 residues long. Germline V lookup: CDR1 SGHVS, CDR2 FNYEAQ. CDR3 sequence (DNA): TGTGCCAGCAGCTTAAACCCACCCGGGACAGGGGGCTTCATCGGGGAGCTGTTTTTT. It codes for CASSLNPPGTGGFIGELFF.

The V gene is TRBV14, the J gene TRBJ1-2; tentatively, D is TRBD1 (6 bases). This CDR3 comprises 15 residues. Germline V gives CDR1 SGHDN, CDR2 FVKESK. V was trimmed by 4 bases and J by 6 bases, leaving 18 bases between them. CDR3 coding DNA: TGTGCCAGCAGCCGGGACCAGACCAGGGGAGATGGCTACACCTTC. Translation gives CASSRDQTRGDGYTF.